The 9 T cell receptor beta chains presented below share a single source sample, sequenced in a study of immune evolution from preneoplasia to lung adenocarcinoma. Sequencing was performed with immunoSEQ multiplex PCR; in TCRdb, only in-frame clones are kept and a portion is missing. Of more than 6,500 clones in the sample, more than 75% were seen once. Sequenced material: FFPE adjacent normal lung tissue. These receptor sequences come from a person aged 65 to 85 with lung adenocarcinoma.

The V call is TRBV19, the J call TRBJ1-2; D unresolved. V lost 5 bases to trimming and J lost 10 bases, with 14 bases between them. The V gene's germline CDR1 is LNHDA and CDR2 SQIVND (reference sequence). The CDR3 covers 12 residues. The CDR3 DNA reads as TGTGCCAGTAGTCTAGGACGGCTTGACTACACCTTC. This gives the protein CASSLGRLDYTF.

Only one count was recorded for this clone. The rearrangement joins TRBV10-3 to TRBJ2-7; 10 bases map to TRBD2. Germline V lookup: CDR1 ENHRY, CDR2 SYGVKD. The V segment lost 10 bases and the J segment 6 bases; nucleotides outside the gene matches: 12. The CDR3 contains 14 residues. In nucleotides, the CDR3 is TGTGCCACCTCTAGCGGGGGCTCCATATCCGAGCAGTACTTC. It encodes CATSSGGSISEQYF.

V is TRBV5-4 and J is TRBJ1-1, with D perhaps matching TRBD1 (5 bases). Germline CDR1 SGHNT, CDR2 YYREEE (reference sequence). The CDR3 length is 14 residues. V lost 0 bases to trimming and J lost 5 bases, with 11 bases between them. The DNA for the CDR3 is TGTGCCAGCAGCTTGGGCGCAGGGTTGACTGAAGCTTTCTTT. Translation: CASSLGAGLTEAFF.

This clone was seen a few times. The V call is TRBV15, the J call TRBJ2-1; D possibly matches TRBD1 or TRBD2 (5 bases each). V lost 1 base to trimming and J lost 9 bases, with 19 bases between them. The germline V gene encodes CDR1 LNHNV and CDR2 YYDKDF (reference sequence). The CDR3 consists of 16 residues. CDR3 coding DNA: TGTGCCACCAGCAGAGGGGACGTGGGTGGTGTGGGTGAGCAGTTCTTC. Its translation is CATSRGDVGGVGEQFF.

This clone was seen only a few times. This chain uses TRBV11-2 with TRBJ2-7; D tentatively fits TRBD1 or TRBD2 (5 bases each). The germline V gene has CDR1 SGHAT and CDR2 FQNNGV. The ends were cut back, 0 bases at V and 3 bases at J, with 9 bases in the middle. The CDR3 runs 14 residues. The CDR3 reads CASSLDPGSYEQYF. The DNA of the CDR3 is TGTGCCAGCAGCTTAGATCCAGGGAGCTACGAGCAGTACTTC.

The V gene is TRBV7-2, the J gene TRBJ2-1; D possibly corresponds to TRBD1 (5 bases). This CDR3 has 16 residues. V lost 2 bases and J 4 bases, leaving 15 bases between the germline ends. Germline loops: CDR1 SGHTA, CDR2 FQGNSA. CDR3 DNA: TGTGCCAGCAGCTTACATTTCGAGACAGCATACAATGAGCAGTTCTTC. Translating it yields CASSLHFETAYNEQFF.

The V gene is TRBV18, the J gene TRBJ1-4; TRBD1 matches at 7 bases. CDR1 KGHSH and CDR2 LQKENI come from the germline V gene. Trimming took 8 bases from V and 8 from J; bases not matched to a gene: 11. This CDR3 is built from 14 residues. The chain's CDR3 is CASAPTGTGEKLFF. The CDR3, as DNA: TGTGCCAGCGCGCCGACAGGGACGGGGGAAAAACTGTTTTTT.

J is TRBJ2-5 and V is TRBV11-3, with D unclear. This CDR3 has 14 residues. Trimming took 2 bases from V and 7 from J, leaving 14 bases between them. Germline V gives CDR1 SGHNT, CDR2 YENEEA. CDR3 region: CASSLSRSLGTQYF. In DNA, the CDR3 is TGTGCCAGCAGCTTATCCAGGTCCTTGGGGACCCAGTACTTC.

This clone has more than one count but fewer than ten. V gene TRBV15 combines with J gene TRBJ2-5, with D maybe TRBD1 (5 bases). The CDR3 extends over 15 amino acids. Germline values: CDR1 LNHNV, CDR2 YYDKDF (reference sequence). Trimming removed 3 bases from V and 1 base from J, with 12 bases in between. CDR3 in DNA: TGTGCCACCAGCAGTCAGCAGGGTAGCCAAGAGACCCAGTACTTC. It encodes CATSSQQGSQETQYF.